This T cell receptor (beta chain) was retrieved from a study of identical twins. General study results and limits: Weaker excess twin sharing was observed in beta out-of-frame sequences.

This clonotype has just a few counts. The antigen remains undetermined. Template switching (which added a universal primer site) was used, and cDNA carried unique molecular identifiers. In TCRdb, the 5' RACE reads were re-called with MiXCR into one record per CDR3 protein. In the table there are 450,000 or so distinct CDR3 sequences, 12% to 15% of which are singletons. Looked up from germline, CDR1 is SGDLS and CDR2 is YYNGEE. The CDR3 totals 15 residues. V was clipped by 4 bases and J by 0 bases, with 14 bases between them. The sample also formed part of further work on yellow fever vaccine responses in identical twins.

This receptor was identified in a woman aged 18-29 years in good health. The rearrangement joins TRBV9 to TRBJ2-7; D unresolved. The sample taken for sequencing was CD4+ T cells sorted from blood. The CDR3 DNA reads TGTGCCAGCAGCCCGCGACACGCCAGCTCCTACGAGCAGTACTTC. Its protein is CASSPRHASSYEQYF.